A single sample is the source of the 30 T cell receptor beta chains below, sequenced in a study of Ad26.COV2.S vaccination and SARS-CoV-2 variants listed by TCRdb under 2021. This sample's treatment or condition label indicates: 15 to 20 received Ad26.COV2.S at low or high dose, single or two shots; 5 received placebo; per-sample allocation not given. For vaccine and placebo recipients, the sequenced repertoires came from samples collected on day 63 after the first injection. Library generation was performed with the immunoSEQ multiplex PCR assay. TCRdb took this table from immuneACCESS and kept in-frame rearrangements with V and J called. Such tables lack part of the clones; where checked against another copy, unresolved V genes explain under half of the gap, and the rest is unexplained. This sample is represented by 300,000 to 400,000 clones; roughly 84% of them were singletons. Together, the top ten hold around 3.6% of the sample.

The sequencing here drew on peripheral blood, taken in a trial of Ad26.COV2.S vaccine versus placebo. The receptors were sampled from a person aged 18-65 years who received the Ad26.COV2.S COVID-19 vaccine or a placebo.

This clone has only a few counts. The gene calls are TRBV29-1 and TRBJ2-5; D call uncertain. This CDR3 is built from 15 residues. Germline V lookup: CDR1 SQVTM, CDR2 ANQGSEA. Trimming stripped 2 bases from V and 5 bases from J, with 18 bases between. CDR3 nucleotide sequence: TGCAGCGTTGAATCATTGTTGCTGGCGAGGGAGACCCAGTACTTC. It codes for CSVESLLLARETQYF.

This chain uses TRBV9 with TRBJ2-3; the D is unclear. Germline CDR1 SGDLS, CDR2 YYNGEE. The CDR3 extends over 16 amino acids. Between the trimmed V and J ends, which lost 0 bases and 2 bases, there was a span of 13 bases. The CDR3 DNA reads TGTGCCAGCAGCGTAGGTGCCAACCCCGTCACAGATACGCAGTATTTT. Its protein is CASSVGANPVTDTQYF.

J is TRBJ1-2 and V is TRBV15; D perhaps matches TRBD1 (6 bases). In germline, CDR1 is LNHNV, CDR2 YYDKDF (reference sequence). This CDR3 is 15 amino acids long. V was pared by 0 bases and J by 4 bases, with 12 bases between. CDR3 DNA: TGTGCCACCAGCAGAGATGTAGGGACAACCTATGGCTACACCTTC. It codes for CATSRDVGTTYGYTF.

The chain carries TRBV7-9 and TRBJ2-7, with 7 bases aligning to TRBD1. CDR3 size: 13 residues. Germline V gene data show CDR1 as SEHNR and CDR2 as FQNEAQ (reference sequence). With V trimmed by 5 bases and J by 6 bases, 7 bases remained unmatched. The CDR3 coding sequence is TGTGCCAGCAGCCCCCGACAGGGATCCGAGCAGTACTTC. This sequence encodes CASSPRQGSEQYF.

The CDR3 DNA sequence: TGTGCCTGGAGTTCCAGGGGGAGAAATAGCAATCAGCCCCAGCATTTT. Translation: CAWSSRGRNSNQPQHF. The rearrangement joins TRBV30 to TRBJ1-5; 7 nucleotides match TRBD1. V shed 2 bases, J shed 0 bases, and the junction held 7 bases outside the gene matches. Germline values: CDR1 GTSNPN, CDR2 SVGIG (reference sequence). This CDR3 spans 16 amino acids.

This chain joins TRBV14 and TRBJ1-3, with D unresolved. The germline V and J ends were trimmed by 2 bases and 4 bases, with 12 bases remaining between them. Germline lookup yields CDR1 SGHDN and CDR2 FVKESK. The length of the CDR3 is 15 residues. The chain's CDR3 is CASSQLQIVGNTIYF. In DNA, the CDR3 is TGTGCCAGCAGCCAACTTCAGATTGTCGGAAACACCATATATTTT. The entire variable domain, with the rest obtained from reference TRBV14 and TRBJ1-3, is as follows: EAGVTQFPSHSVIEKGQTVTLRCDPISGHDNLYWYRRVMGKEIKFLLHFVKESKQDESGMPNNRFLAERTGGTYSTLKVQPAELEDSGVYFCASSQLQIVGNTIYFGEGSWLTVV.

This sequence joins TRBV18 and TRBJ2-5; TRBD1 or TRBD2 may be the D gene (5 bases each). Per germline, CDR1 KGHSH and CDR2 LQKENI. V lost 6 bases to trimming and J lost 1 base, with 12 bases between them. The CDR3 extends over 14 amino acids. The CDR3 protein is CASSPGTRQETQYF. The CDR3, as DNA: TGTGCCAGCTCCCCCGGGACGCGCCAAGAGACCCAGTACTTC. Combining the CDR3 with reference TRBV18 and TRBJ2-5 gives the whole variable domain NAGVMQNPRHLVRRRGQEARLRCSPMKGHSHVYWYRQLPEEGLKFMVYLQKENIIDESGMPKERFSAEFPKEGPSILRIQQVVRGDSAAYFCASSPGTRQETQYFGPGTRLLVL.

CDR3 nucleotide sequence: TGTGCCAGCAGTTACGACGCCAGGGGGCTGAGGTACTTC. Residues: CASSYDARGLRYF. The J gene is TRBJ2-7, the V gene TRBV6-5; 8 bases agree with TRBD1. Germline V gene sequence: CDR1 MNHEY, CDR2 SVGAGI. V shed 2 bases, J shed 12 bases, and the junction held 9 bases outside the gene matches. This CDR3 spans 13 amino acids.

The chain links TRBV4-1 to TRBJ2-3; tentatively, D is TRBD1 or TRBD2 (5 bases each). V was pared by 6 bases and J by 1 base, with 11 bases between. The CDR3 extends over 14 amino acids. Per germline, CDR1 MGHRA and CDR2 YSYEKL. Written as DNA, the CDR3 is TGCGCCAGCAGGGATAGGGGAGGCACAGATACGCAGTATTTT. Translating it yields CASRDRGGTDTQYF.

The chain couples TRBV4-1 to TRBJ2-5; tentative D call: TRBD2 (6 bases). Germline lookup yields CDR1 MGHRA and CDR2 YSYEKL. Deletions cut 1 base from V and 5 bases from J, with 14 bases between. CDR3 length: 15 residues. In nucleotides, the CDR3 is TGCGCCAGCAGCCAAGTAGGGGTTGGGGGGGAGACCCAGTACTTC. It yields the protein CASSQVGVGGETQYF.

The chain joins TRBV6-5 to TRBJ2-5, with a weak D call TRBD2 (5 bases). CDR3 length: 14 amino acids. Germline V lookup: CDR1 MNHEY, CDR2 SVGAGI. Trimming stripped 4 bases from V and 5 bases from J, with 14 bases between. The CDR3 DNA reads as TGTGCCAGCAGTTCGGGCCCGCCGGGGGAGACCCAGTACTTC. This translates into CASSSGPPGETQYF.

This chain joins TRBV2 and TRBJ2-7, with TRBD2 as a possible D gene (5 bases). This CDR3 comprises 15 residues. The germline V gene has CDR1 SNHLY and CDR2 FYNNEI. Trimming took 6 bases from V and 2 from J, leaving 17 bases between them. This CDR3 is CASSAGIGQTYEQYF. CDR3 DNA sequence: TGTGCCAGCAGCGCCGGGATCGGGCAGACCTACGAGCAGTACTTC.

The rearrangement uses TRBV5-5 and TRBJ2-7; no clear D gene. The germline CDR1 and CDR2 sequences are SGHKS and YYEKEE (reference sequence). The CDR3 has 15 amino acids. V lost 4 bases, J lost 2 bases, and 16 bases lay in between. CDR3 protein: CASSSDSGPTYEQYF. The CDR3 nucleotides are TGTGCCAGCAGCAGTGACTCCGGGCCAACCTACGAGCAGTACTTC.

The CDR3 reads CASSQTPLKDRRTNYGYTF. The CDR3 DNA reads as TGCGCCAGCAGCCAAACCCCCCTAAAGGACAGAAGAACTAACTATGGCTACACCTTC. The chain carries TRBV4-1 and TRBJ1-2, with D maybe TRBD1 (6 bases). Trimming cost V 2 bases and J 0 bases, with 22 bases left between them. The V gene's germline CDR1 is MGHRA and CDR2 YSYEKL. The CDR3 consists of 19 residues.

V usage is TRBV3-1 (or the pseudogene TRBV3-2) and J usage is TRBJ1-2, with no clear D. V lost 1 base and J lost 8, with 8 bases in between. The CDR3 totals 12 residues. Germline CDR1 reads LGHDT; CDR2 reads YNNKEL (reference sequence). The CDR3 spells CASSQVQKGYTF. The DNA of the CDR3 is TGTGCCAGCAGCCAAGTCCAGAAGGGCTACACCTTC.

The chain carries TRBV4-1 and TRBJ1-2; D unresolved. V was pared by 3 bases and J by 7 bases, with 21 bases between. Germline V gene sequence: CDR1 MGHRA, CDR2 YSYEKL. The CDR3 sequence is 16 residues long. Here the CDR3 reads CASSQIPIFNAGGYTF. The CDR3 DNA reads TGCGCCAGCAGCCAGATACCTATATTTAACGCCGGTGGCTACACCTTC.

This chain connects TRBV6-6 to TRBJ2-2; no firm D call. From germline, CDR1 is MNHNY and CDR2 SVGAGI (reference sequence). The length of the CDR3 is 14 residues. V lost 4 bases, J lost 5 bases, and 11 bases lay in between. The CDR3 is CASSSLQATGELFF. The CDR3 coding sequence is TGTGCCAGCAGTTCTCTTCAGGCAACCGGGGAGCTGTTTTTT.

This rearrangement joins TRBV6-6 to TRBJ1-1, with D perhaps TRBD1 (5 bases). Trimming pared 4 bases from V and 5 bases from J, leaving 11 bases between. Germline lookup yields CDR1 MNHNY and CDR2 SVGAGI (reference sequence). CDR3 length: 13 amino acids. The CDR3 nucleotides are TGTGCCAGCAGTTTAAGGGGAAATACTGAAGCTTTCTTT. It specifies CASSLRGNTEAFF.

The CDR3 nucleotides read TGTGCCAGCAGCCCCGGGGACGCAGAGGTCATATATGGCTACACCTTC. Translation: CASSPGDAEVIYGYTF. This chain links TRBV6-2 or TRBV6-3 with TRBJ1-2; possible D gene TRBD1, 5 bases. The germline V gene encodes CDR1 MNHEY and CDR2 SVGEGT. The CDR3 is 16 residues long. Deletions cut 6 bases from V and 5 bases from J, with 22 bases between.

The rearrangement joins TRBV7-2 to TRBJ1-2, with D uncertain. Trimming shortened V by 1 base and J by 4 bases, and 10 bases separated the two germline ends. The CDR3 is 14 amino acids. The germline CDR1 and CDR2 sequences are SGHTA and FQGNSA. CDR3 residues: CASSLDYVTYGYTF. Here the CDR3 DNA reads TGTGCCAGCAGCTTAGATTACGTAACCTATGGCTACACCTTC. Filled out from reference TRBV7-2 and TRBJ1-2, the complete variable domain reads GAGVSQSPSNKVTEKGKDVELRCDPISGHTALYWYRQSLGQGLEFLIYFQGNSAPDKSGLPSDRFSAERTGGSVSTLTIQRTQQEDSAVYLCASSLDYVTYGYTFGSGTRLTVV.

The V call is TRBV15, the J call TRBJ1-2; possible D gene TRBD1, 6 bases. The CDR3 runs 16 residues. The V gene lost 1 base and the J gene lost 2 bases, with 14 bases spanning the gap. Germline CDR1 and CDR2: LNHNV and YYDKDF (reference sequence). The CDR3 DNA sequence: TGTGCCACCAGCAGAGTCGGGCTTCAGGGGAACTATGGCTACACCTTC. It is translated as CATSRVGLQGNYGYTF.

The chain combines TRBV10-3 with TRBJ2-7, with D maybe TRBD1 (6 bases). Deletions cut 3 bases from V and 3 bases from J, with 6 bases between. CDR1 ENHRY and CDR2 SYGVKD come from the germline V gene. The CDR3 is 12 residues long. The CDR3 here is CAISDRGYEQYF. CDR3 nucleotides: TGTGCCATCAGTGACAGGGGCTACGAGCAGTACTTC.

CDR3 sequence: CASSPLQGAKDEQYF. Written as DNA, the CDR3 is TGTGCCAGCAGCCCATTGCAGGGGGCTAAAGACGAGCAGTACTTC. V is TRBV4-2 and J is TRBJ2-7; 8 nucleotides align to TRBD1. The CDR3 has 15 residues. V gave up 4 bases and J gave up 5 bases; unmatched junction bases: 10. Germline CDR1 reads LGHNA; CDR2 reads YNFKEQ.

The gene calls are TRBV11-1 and TRBJ1-2; D is unresolved. The CDR3 contains 13 residues. Germline V gene lookup returns CDR1 SGHAT and CDR2 FQDESV (reference sequence). V lost 5 bases, J lost 4 bases, and 11 bases lay in between. The DNA for the CDR3 is TGTGCCAGCAGCGCGGCCAGGTTCTATGGCTACACCTTC. Residues: CASSAARFYGYTF.

The CDR3 DNA sequence: TGTGCCAGCAGCCAAGATCTTAGCACTGAAGCTTTCTTT. Translating gives CASSQDLSTEAFF. The rearrangement uses TRBV3-1 (or the pseudogene TRBV3-2) and TRBJ1-1; D unclear. In germline, CDR1 is LGHDT, CDR2 YNNKEL (reference sequence). The V end was cut by 0 bases, the J end by 4 bases, with 6 bases between. This CDR3 comprises 13 residues.

This chain links TRBV14 with TRBJ1-2; D gene unclear. Trimming stripped 4 bases from V and 4 bases from J, with 16 bases between. The germline V gene has CDR1 SGHDN and CDR2 FVKESK. The CDR3 contains 15 residues. For the CDR3, the DNA is TGTGCCAGCAGCCGAGAAGGACGGTGGATCTATGGCTACACCTTC. This sequence encodes CASSREGRWIYGYTF. Full variable domain (missing parts from reference TRBV14 and TRBJ1-2): EAGVTQFPSHSVIEKGQTVTLRCDPISGHDNLYWYRRVMGKEIKFLLHFVKESKQDESGMPNNRFLAERTGGTYSTLKVQPAELEDSGVYFCASSREGRWIYGYTFGSGTRLTVV.

The CDR3 DNA reads TGTGCCAGTAGTATAGGTGGGCCGAACACTGAAGCTTTCTTT. Translated, it gives CASSIGGPNTEAFF. V usage is TRBV19 and J usage is TRBJ1-1, with D hard to call. The length of the CDR3 is 14 residues. Germline V gene lookup returns CDR1 LNHDA and CDR2 SQIVND (reference sequence). Deletions cut 1 base from V and 1 base from J, with 7 bases between.

V usage is TRBV15 and J usage is TRBJ1-6; 7 nucleotides agree with TRBD1. Unmatched junction bases numbered 7, after V lost 8 bases and J lost 6 bases. The CDR3 is 14 amino acids. Per germline, CDR1 LNHNV and CDR2 YYDKDF (reference sequence). Here the CDR3 reads CATQPGQVNSPLHF. The DNA for the CDR3 is TGTGCCACCCAACCCGGACAGGTTAATTCACCCCTCCACTTT.

The V call is TRBV5-1, the J call TRBJ2-5, with TRBD2 matching 7 bases. This CDR3 is built from 14 residues. J was trimmed by 4 bases and V by 7 bases; bases with no gene match: 10. The V gene's germline CDR1 is SGHRS and CDR2 YFSETQ. The CDR3 DNA reads as TGCGCCAGCGGATTAGCGGGCCTAGGAGAGACCCAGTACTTC. Translation: CASGLAGLGETQYF.

The chain is built from TRBV9 and TRBJ2-4, with D perhaps matching TRBD1 (6 bases). Looked up from germline, CDR1 is SGDLS and CDR2 is YYNGEE. V lost 0 bases, J lost 0 bases, and 10 bases lay in between. The CDR3 has 16 residues. In DNA, the CDR3 is TGTGCCAGCAGCGTAGGACAGGTAGTAGCCAAAAACATTCAGTACTTC. Translation: CASSVGQVVAKNIQYF.